This TCR beta chain was recorded in a study of cytomegalovirus exposure and HLA in healthy donors. Study-level background: HLA-typed donors contributed around 82 million unique TCRs, which were held in an early data release. General study findings and limits: In vitro data verified three CMV-associated chains as specific for CMV antigens. Most TCR sequences proved rare, with some public TCRs found in many donors. TCR association rates varied by HLA locus in a later analysis, with DRB1 highest and HLA-C lowest.

A remark on this clone: The antigen remains undetermined.

The germline V gene has CDR1 MGHRA and CDR2 YSYEKL. The length of the CDR3 is 13 residues. V was pared by 4 bases and J by 8 bases, with 14 bases between. PCR was performed using 60 Vbeta and 13 Jbeta primers. The protocol was immunoSEQ multiplex PCR, while the TCRdb copy is restricted to in-frame clones and leaves out a portion. Among tens of thousands of clones listed, 75% were seen once. Specimen: PBMCs. This receptor was obtained from a man aged 65-85 years in good health and CMV-seronegative. The chain carries TRBV4-1 and TRBJ1-2, with D possibly matching TRBD1 (6 bases). The CDR3 bases are TGCGCCAGCAGCCTCACCGGGACACTCGGCTACACCTTC. Protein sequence: CASSLTGTLGYTF.